Sequencing of this TCR beta chain was carried out in a study of CXCR3-negative and CXCR3-positive naive CD8 T cells. Notes on the study in general: For naive cells, CXCR3-negative and CXCR3-positive subsets had similar TRBV-TRBJ usage; for memory cells, usage differed. Memory CD8+ cells showed much lower diversity, while both naive subsets were comparably high.

Comments on this clonotype: Its antigen is not identified.

Germline values: CDR1 MNHEY, CDR2 SVGEGT. The CDR3 runs to 14 residues. The study made its TRB cDNA libraries by 5' RACE, adding UMI labels. TCRdb derives one entry per CDR3 protein from the 5' RACE reads, leaving out DNA. In all, the sample yields some 22,000 distinct CDR3 sequences. This TCR came from a human donor in good health. Some clones in this sample may be carry-over from other donors' samples. The sample taken for sequencing was memory CD8+ T cells from blood. The chain links TRBV6-2 or TRBV6-3 to TRBJ2-3. CDR3 sequence reads: CASSYVANTDTQYF.